The clone carrying this TCR beta chain has just a few counts. The antigen remains unidentified. This specimen belongs to a study of T-cell memory formation after mild COVID-19. Whole-study findings and limits: Clones which contracted sat mainly in CM and EM if CD4+, and in EMRA if CD8+. Clones that got smaller from day 15 to 85 had even CD4/CD8, while clones growing later tipped toward CD4+. There was no confirmation that second-wave clones peaking on day 37 were SARS-CoV-2 specific. Memory cells collected pre-infection included some clones that later responded, suggesting cross-reactive memory joined.

TCRdb fed the 5' RACE reads into MiXCR, producing one record per CDR3 protein. The sample carries roughly 200,000 distinct CDR3 sequences, around 17% recorded once. The CDR3 spans 14 residues. Germline-derived CDR1 and CDR2 are SEHNR and FQNEAQ (reference sequence). J lost 0 bases, V lost 7 bases, and 6 bases had no gene match. This receptor was taken from an adult woman who had mild COVID-19 (a few samples of this study predate the infection). Cell type and time point are not known. The chain couples TRBV7-9 to TRBJ2-7; TRBD1 matches 7 bases. Material: PBMCs or a T cell subset sorted from them (not recorded which). This CDR3 reads CASTGTANSYEQYF. As DNA, the CDR3 is TGTGCCAGCACTGGGACAGCCAACTCCTACGAGCAGTACTTC. The full variable domain, with the rest looked up from reference TRBV7-9 and TRBJ2-7, is DTGVSQNPRHKITKRGQNVTFRCDPISEHNRLYWYRQTLGQGPEFLTYFQNEAQLEKSRLLSDRFSAERPKGSFSTLEIQRTEQGDSAMYLCASTGTANSYEQYFGPGTRLTVT.